One T cell receptor (beta chain) is described in this entry. Its antigen is unknown. This sample was taken from a study of cytotoxic CD8 clonotypes in ibrutinib-treated CLL. Study-level results: Public clonotypes, an uncommon group, contracted or remained stable on treatment.

The planned depth of sequencing spanned 1 in 200,000 to 1 in 1 million T cells. The table came from immunoSEQ multiplex PCR; TCRdb's copy has only in-frame clones and leaves some out. Of roughly 180,000 clones listed, around 72% are singletons. The sequence was collected from a human donor with chronic lymphocytic leukemia. The input for sequencing was PBMCs, taken after 24 months of ibrutinib treatment.

The CDR3 sequence: CASPDRGTGELFF. DNA for the CDR3: TGTGCCAGCCCGGACAGAGGGACCGGGGAGCTGTTTTTT. The chain has TRBV2 and TRBJ2-2; D is possibly TRBD1 (6 bases). The V and J ends lost 8 bases and 5 bases respectively, with 12 bases between them. The CDR3 has 13 amino acids. The germline V gene has CDR1 SNHLY and CDR2 FYNNEI.